These 7 T cell receptor beta chains share one sample of origin, sequenced in a study of shared clonotypes between healthy human individuals. Measured with immunoSEQ multiplex PCR; TCRdb has only the in-frame clones, and not every one. The sample yields more than 1.2 million clones, about 98.5% seen once. Sequenced sample: naive CD4+ T cells sorted from blood. The subset is: CD45RA+ positively selected. The source is a man aged 30 to 39 in good health.

The chain is built from TRBV5-4 and TRBJ2-1, with 14 bases fitting TRBD2. CDR3 length: 14 amino acids. Germline CDR1 and CDR2: SGHNT and YYREEE (reference sequence). The ends lost 4 bases at V and 8 bases at J; junction bases unmatched: 2. The CDR3 DNA sequence: TGTGCCAGCAGCCCGGGACTAGCGGGAGATGAGCAGTTCTTC. Protein sequence: CASSPGLAGDEQFF.

The chain's CDR3 is CAWSPRAGTDTQYF. In nucleotides, the CDR3 is TGTGCCTGGAGTCCCAGGGCGGGCACAGATACGCAGTATTTT. The rearrangement joins TRBV30 to TRBJ2-3, with a tentative D call TRBD1 (5 bases). CDR3 length: 14 amino acids. Germline V gene sequence: CDR1 GTSNPN, CDR2 SVGIG (reference sequence). The V and J ends lost 2 bases and 1 base respectively, with 10 bases between them.

This chain joins TRBV18 and TRBJ1-3, with D maybe TRBD1 (6 bases). V lost 1 base and J lost 0, with 13 bases in between. The CDR3 consists of 17 residues. From germline, CDR1 is KGHSH and CDR2 LQKENI. CDR3 amino acids: CASSPRGGLGSGNTIYF. The CDR3 DNA reads as TGTGCCAGCTCACCACGTGGGGGCTTAGGCTCTGGAAACACCATATATTTT.

The rearrangement uses TRBV28 and TRBJ1-4, with a possible D match to TRBD1 (5 bases). This CDR3 spans 14 amino acids. Trimming cost V 6 bases and J 7 bases, with 15 bases left between them. Germline values: CDR1 MDHEN, CDR2 SYDVKM. The CDR3 loop reads CASSPSGAGEKLFF. In DNA form, the CDR3 reads TGTGCCAGCAGCCCATCCGGGGCGGGTGAAAAACTGTTTTTT.

The V call is TRBV6-1, the J call TRBJ2-2; D possibly corresponds to TRBD1 (5 bases). The CDR3 covers 13 residues. V was pared by 6 bases and J by 6 bases, with 11 bases between. The V gene's germline CDR1 is MNHNS and CDR2 SASEGT. DNA of the CDR3: TGTGCCAGCAGACCCGGACATCCCGGGGAGCTGTTTTTT. It translates to CASRPGHPGELFF.

To note about this clone: A read error may produce the germline difference seen at one junction end. The V call is TRBV7-9, the J call TRBJ1-2, with 7 bases aligning to TRBD1. The germline V gene has CDR1 SEHNR and CDR2 FQNEAQ (reference sequence). This CDR3 is 14 amino acids long. The CDR3 coding sequence is TGTGCCAGCGGGACAGCACCGGTAAACTATGCCTACACCTTC. Amino acid sequence: CASGTAPVNYAYTF.

The rearrangement uses TRBV10-2 and TRBJ2-7; unclear D gene. This CDR3 region has 11 residues. Trimming pared 5 bases from V and 6 bases from J, leaving 8 bases between. Germline V gene lookup returns CDR1 WSHSY and CDR2 SAAADI. CDR3 in DNA: TGCGCCAGCAGTTTTAAAAGCGAGCAGTACTTC. It yields the protein CASSFKSEQYF.